Listed here is a single TCR beta chain. What it binds is unknown. This specimen includes other DNA sequences encoding the same CDR3. Germline-derived CDR1 and CDR2 are SGHTA and FQGTGA. CDR3 length: 15 amino acids. V lost 3 bases to trimming and J lost 0 bases, with 9 bases between them. This sample was included in a study of cytomegalovirus exposure and HLA in healthy donors. Overall study results and limits: Later analysis indicated greater clonal expansion among HLA-associated TCR beta chains than among equally common other chains. According to an earlier analysis, most TCR beta V segments yielded productive rearrangements about 90% or about 30% of the time. Altogether, some 160 TCR beta chains were recorded as cytomegalovirus-associated. The likely origin of a cluster of highly shared sequence variants was a sequencing artifact.

The PCR had 60 Vbeta and 13 Jbeta primers. Produced via immunoSEQ multiplex PCR; TCRdb's table is partial and in-frame only. This sample has about 190,000 clones, with just under 75% found just once. This TCR was sampled from a man aged 30-40 years in good health and CMV-seropositive. The V gene is TRBV7-3, the J gene TRBJ2-1; the D is unclear. What was sequenced was PBMCs. The CDR3 nucleotides read TGTGCCAGCAGCTTGGTCTGGAGCTCCTACAATGAGCAGTTCTTC. Protein sequence: CASSLVWSSYNEQFF. The full variable domain, in which reference TRBV7-3 and TRBJ2-1 provide the parts outside the CDR3, is GAGVSQTPSNKVTEKGKYVELRCDPISGHTALYWYRQSLGQGPEFLIYFQGTGAADDSGLPNDRFFAVRPEGSVSTLKIQRTERGDSAVYLCASSLVWSSYNEQFFGPGTRLTVL.